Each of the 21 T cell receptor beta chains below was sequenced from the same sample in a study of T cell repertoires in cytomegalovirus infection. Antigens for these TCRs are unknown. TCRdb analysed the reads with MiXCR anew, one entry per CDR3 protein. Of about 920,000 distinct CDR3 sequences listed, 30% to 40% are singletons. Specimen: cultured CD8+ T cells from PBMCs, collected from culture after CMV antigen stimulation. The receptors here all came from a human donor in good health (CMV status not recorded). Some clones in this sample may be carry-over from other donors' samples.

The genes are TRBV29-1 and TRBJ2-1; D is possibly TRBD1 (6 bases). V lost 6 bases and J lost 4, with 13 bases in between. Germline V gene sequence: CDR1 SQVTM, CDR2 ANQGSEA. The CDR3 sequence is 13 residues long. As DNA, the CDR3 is TGCAGCGTAGTGGGGGCTCTTTACAATGAGCAGTTCTTC. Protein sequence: CSVVGALYNEQFF.

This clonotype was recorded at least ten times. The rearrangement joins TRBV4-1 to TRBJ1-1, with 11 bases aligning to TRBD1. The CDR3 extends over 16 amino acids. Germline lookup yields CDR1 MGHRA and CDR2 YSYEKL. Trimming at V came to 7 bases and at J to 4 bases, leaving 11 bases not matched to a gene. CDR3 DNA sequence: TGCGCCAGCATCAACCCGACAGGGACAGGGGGCACTGAAGCTTTCTTT. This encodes CASINPTGTGGTEAFF.

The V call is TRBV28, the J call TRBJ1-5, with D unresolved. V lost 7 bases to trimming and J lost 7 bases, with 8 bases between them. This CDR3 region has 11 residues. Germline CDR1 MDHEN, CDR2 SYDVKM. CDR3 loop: CASKGTQPQHF. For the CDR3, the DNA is TGTGCCAGCAAGGGTACACAGCCCCAGCATTTT.

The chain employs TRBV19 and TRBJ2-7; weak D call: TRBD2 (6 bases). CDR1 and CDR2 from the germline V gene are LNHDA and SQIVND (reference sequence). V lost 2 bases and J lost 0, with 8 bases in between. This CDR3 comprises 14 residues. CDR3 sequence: CASSILATSYEQYF. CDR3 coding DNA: TGTGCCAGTAGTATACTAGCGACCTCCTACGAGCAGTACTTC.

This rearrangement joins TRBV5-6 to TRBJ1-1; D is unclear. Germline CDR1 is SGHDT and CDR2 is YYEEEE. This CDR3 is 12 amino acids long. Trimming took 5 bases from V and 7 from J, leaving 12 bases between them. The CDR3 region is CASRARKSEAFF. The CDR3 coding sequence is TGTGCCAGCAGGGCCAGGAAGAGTGAAGCTTTCTTT.

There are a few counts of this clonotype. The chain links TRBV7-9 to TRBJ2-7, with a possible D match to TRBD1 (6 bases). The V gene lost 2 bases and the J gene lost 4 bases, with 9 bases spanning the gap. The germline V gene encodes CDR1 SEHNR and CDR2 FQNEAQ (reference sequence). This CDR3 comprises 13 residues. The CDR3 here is CASSLWQGYEQYF. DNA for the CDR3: TGTGCCAGCAGCTTATGGCAGGGGTACGAGCAGTACTTC.

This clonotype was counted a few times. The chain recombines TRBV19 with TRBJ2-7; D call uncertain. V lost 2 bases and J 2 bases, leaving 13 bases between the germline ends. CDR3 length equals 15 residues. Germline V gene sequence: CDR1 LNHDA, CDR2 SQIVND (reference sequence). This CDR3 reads CASSITPHVTYEQYF. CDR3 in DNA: TGTGCCAGTAGTATAACCCCCCACGTTACCTACGAGCAGTACTTC.

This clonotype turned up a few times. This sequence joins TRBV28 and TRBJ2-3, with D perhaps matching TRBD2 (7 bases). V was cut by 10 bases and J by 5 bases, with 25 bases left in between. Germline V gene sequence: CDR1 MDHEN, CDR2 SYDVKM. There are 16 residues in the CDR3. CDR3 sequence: CATGEGGGIRIDTQYF. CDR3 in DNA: TGTGCCACAGGGGAGGGCGGGGGAATCCGGATAGATACGCAGTATTTT.

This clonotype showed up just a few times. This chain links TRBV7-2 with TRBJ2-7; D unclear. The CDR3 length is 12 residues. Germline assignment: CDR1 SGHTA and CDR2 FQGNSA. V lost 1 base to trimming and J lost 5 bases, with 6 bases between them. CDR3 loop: CASSLEGNEQYV. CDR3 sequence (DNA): TGTGCCAGCAGCTTAGAAGGGAACGAGCAGTACGTC.

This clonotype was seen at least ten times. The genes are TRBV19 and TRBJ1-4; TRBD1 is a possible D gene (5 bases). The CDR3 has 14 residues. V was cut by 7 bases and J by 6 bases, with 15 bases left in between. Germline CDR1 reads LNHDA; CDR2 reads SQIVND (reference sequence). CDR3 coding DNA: TGTGCCAGTACCGCAGGGTCCTATTATGAAAAACTGTTTTTT. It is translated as CASTAGSYYEKLFF.

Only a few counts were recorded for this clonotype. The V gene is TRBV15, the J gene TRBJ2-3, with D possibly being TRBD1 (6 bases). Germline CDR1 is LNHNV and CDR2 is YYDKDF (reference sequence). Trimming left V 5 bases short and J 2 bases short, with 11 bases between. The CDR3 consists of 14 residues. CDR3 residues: CATSPHRDTDTQYF. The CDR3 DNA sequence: TGTGCCACCAGCCCCCACAGGGACACAGATACGCAGTATTTT.

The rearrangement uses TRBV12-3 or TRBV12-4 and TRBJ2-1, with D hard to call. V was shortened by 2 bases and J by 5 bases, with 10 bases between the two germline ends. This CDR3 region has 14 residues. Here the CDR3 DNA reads TGTGCCAGCAGTTTACAGACGCCAGACAATGAGCAGTTCTTC. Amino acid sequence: CASSLQTPDNEQFF.

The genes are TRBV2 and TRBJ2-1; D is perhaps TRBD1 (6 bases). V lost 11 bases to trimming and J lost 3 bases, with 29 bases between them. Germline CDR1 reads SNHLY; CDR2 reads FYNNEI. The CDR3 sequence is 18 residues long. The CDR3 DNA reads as TGTGCCCTGGAAAGCGACCCCACAGGGAATTTCAACTACAATGAGCAGTTCTTC. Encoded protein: CALESDPTGNFNYNEQFF. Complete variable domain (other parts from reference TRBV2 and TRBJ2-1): EPEVTQTPSHQVTQMGQEVILRCVPISNHLYFYWYRQILGQKVEFLVSFYNNEISEKSEIFDDQFSVERPDGSNFTLKIRSTKLEDSAMYFCALESDPTGNFNYNEQFFGPGTRLTVL.

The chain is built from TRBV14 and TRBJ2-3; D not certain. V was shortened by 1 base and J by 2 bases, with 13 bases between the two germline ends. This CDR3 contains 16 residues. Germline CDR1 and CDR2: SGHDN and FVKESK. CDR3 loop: CASSQVWTPFTDTQYF. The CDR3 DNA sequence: TGTGCCAGCAGCCAAGTTTGGACCCCTTTCACAGATACGCAGTATTTT.

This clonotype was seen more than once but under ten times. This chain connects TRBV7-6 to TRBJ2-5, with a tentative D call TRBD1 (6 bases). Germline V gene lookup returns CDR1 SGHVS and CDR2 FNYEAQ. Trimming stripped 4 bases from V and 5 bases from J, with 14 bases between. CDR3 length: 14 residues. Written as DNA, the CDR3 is TGTGCCAGCAGCTGGACAGATATAAAGGAGACCCAGTACTTC. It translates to CASSWTDIKETQYF.

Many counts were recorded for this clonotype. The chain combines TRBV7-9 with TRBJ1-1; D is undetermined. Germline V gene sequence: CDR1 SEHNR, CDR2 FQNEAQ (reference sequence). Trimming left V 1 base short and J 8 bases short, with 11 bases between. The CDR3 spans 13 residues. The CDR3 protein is CASSLVVGPEAFF. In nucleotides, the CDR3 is TGTGCCAGCAGCTTAGTGGTTGGCCCAGAAGCTTTCTTT.

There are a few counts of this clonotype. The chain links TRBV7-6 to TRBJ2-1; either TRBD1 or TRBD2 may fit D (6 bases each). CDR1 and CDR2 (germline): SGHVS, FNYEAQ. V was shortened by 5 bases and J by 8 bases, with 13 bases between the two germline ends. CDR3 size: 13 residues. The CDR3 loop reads CASSPQGRHEQFF. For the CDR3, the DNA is TGTGCCAGCAGCCCTCAGGGGAGGCATGAGCAGTTCTTC.

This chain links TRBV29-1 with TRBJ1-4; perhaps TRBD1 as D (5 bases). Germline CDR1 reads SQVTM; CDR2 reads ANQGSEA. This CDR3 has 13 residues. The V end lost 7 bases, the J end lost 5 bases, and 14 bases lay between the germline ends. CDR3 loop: CSAPLEGNEKLFF. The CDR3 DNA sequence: TGCAGCGCCCCACTCGAGGGGAATGAAAAACTGTTTTTT.

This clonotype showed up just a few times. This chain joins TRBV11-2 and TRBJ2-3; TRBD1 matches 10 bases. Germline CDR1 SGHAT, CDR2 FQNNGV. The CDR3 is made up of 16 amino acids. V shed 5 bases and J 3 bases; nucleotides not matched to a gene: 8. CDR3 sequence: CASSGRQGAYTDTQYF. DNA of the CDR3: TGTGCCAGCAGCGGGAGACAGGGGGCGTATACAGATACGCAGTATTTT.

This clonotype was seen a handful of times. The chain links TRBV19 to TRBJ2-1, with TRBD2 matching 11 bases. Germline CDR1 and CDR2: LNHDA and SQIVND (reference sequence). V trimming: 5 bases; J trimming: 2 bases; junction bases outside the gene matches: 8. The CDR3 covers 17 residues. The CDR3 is CASSHRLAGGAYNEQFF. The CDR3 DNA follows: TGTGCCAGTAGTCATCGGCTAGCGGGGGGCGCCTACAATGAGCAGTTCTTC.

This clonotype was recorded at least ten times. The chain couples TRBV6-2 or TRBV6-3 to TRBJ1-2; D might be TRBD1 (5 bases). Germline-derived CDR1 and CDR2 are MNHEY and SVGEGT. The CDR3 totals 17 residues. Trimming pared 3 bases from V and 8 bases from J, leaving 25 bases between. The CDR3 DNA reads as TGTGCCAGCAGTTATACCTCCCAGCCGGGACCGGGGGACGGCTACACCTTC. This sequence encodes CASSYTSQPGPGDGYTF.